The 5 T cell receptor beta chains below all came from one sample that was sequenced in a study of human thymus T cells. This table comes from immunoSEQ multiplex PCR, and its TCRdb copy is limited to in-frame clones, with some not included. The table records about 46,000 clones, 95% of them present only once. Sequenced: blood. All receptors derive from a girl less than two years old with a congenital heart defect but otherwise immunologically healthy.

This chain uses TRBV19 with TRBJ2-5; 7 positions match TRBD1. The last part of the DNA fits TRBJ2-7 better; the J call may be wrong. Germline assignment: CDR1 LNHDA and CDR2 SQIVND (reference sequence). The CDR3 length is 14 residues. The CDR3 sequence is CASSSETGPYEQYF. The DNA for the CDR3 is TGTGCCAGTAGTTCAGAGACAGGGCCCTACGAGCAGTACTTC.

The chain joins TRBV5-1 to TRBJ2-2; D is unclear. Trimming pared 4 bases from V and 3 bases from J, leaving 16 bases between. This CDR3 has 16 residues. Per germline, CDR1 SGHRS and CDR2 YFSETQ. The CDR3 sequence is CASSSWSLRDTGELFF. CDR3 nucleotide sequence: TGCGCCAGCAGCAGCTGGTCCCTCCGAGACACCGGGGAGCTGTTTTTT.

This chain joins TRBV13 and TRBJ2-7; D remains ambiguous. V lost 5 bases and J lost 5, with 10 bases in between. Germline CDR1 is PRHDT and CDR2 is FYEKMQ (reference sequence). The CDR3 length is 12 residues. CDR3 nucleotides: TGTGCCAGCAGCCGTCCTGGGGACGAGCAGTACTTC. Its protein is CASSRPGDEQYF.

The chain uses TRBV6-5 and TRBJ2-2; the D gene is possibly TRBD2 (5 bases). The CDR3 extends over 13 amino acids. V lost 6 bases and J 4 bases, leaving 9 bases between the germline ends. CDR1 is MNHEY and CDR2 is SVGAGI in the germline V gene. The CDR3: CASRGSGTGELFF. CDR3 coding DNA: TGTGCCAGCAGAGGGAGCGGCACCGGGGAGCTGTTTTTT.

The V and J genes are TRBV5-4 and TRBJ2-2; no clear D. The germline CDR1 and CDR2 sequences are SGHNT and YYREEE (reference sequence). The CDR3 contains 13 residues. V lost 6 bases, J lost 2 bases, and 8 bases lay in between. CDR3 in amino acids: CASTLENTGELFF. DNA for the CDR3: TGTGCCAGCACCCTGGAAAACACCGGGGAGCTGTTTTTT.